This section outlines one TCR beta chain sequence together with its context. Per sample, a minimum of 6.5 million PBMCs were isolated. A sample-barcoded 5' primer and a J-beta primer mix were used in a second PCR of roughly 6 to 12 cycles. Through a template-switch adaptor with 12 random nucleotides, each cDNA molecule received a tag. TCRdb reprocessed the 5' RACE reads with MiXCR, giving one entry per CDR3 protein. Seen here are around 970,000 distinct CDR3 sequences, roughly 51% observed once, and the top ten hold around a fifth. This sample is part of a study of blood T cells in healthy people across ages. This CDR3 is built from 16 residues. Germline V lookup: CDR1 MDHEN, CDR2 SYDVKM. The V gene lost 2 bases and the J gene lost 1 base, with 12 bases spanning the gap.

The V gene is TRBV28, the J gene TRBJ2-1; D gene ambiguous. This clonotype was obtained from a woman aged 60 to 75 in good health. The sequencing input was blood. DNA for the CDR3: TGTGCCAGCAGTTTAGGTTGGGAAGGATCCTACAATGAGCAGTTCTTC. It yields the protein CASSLGWEGSYNEQFF.